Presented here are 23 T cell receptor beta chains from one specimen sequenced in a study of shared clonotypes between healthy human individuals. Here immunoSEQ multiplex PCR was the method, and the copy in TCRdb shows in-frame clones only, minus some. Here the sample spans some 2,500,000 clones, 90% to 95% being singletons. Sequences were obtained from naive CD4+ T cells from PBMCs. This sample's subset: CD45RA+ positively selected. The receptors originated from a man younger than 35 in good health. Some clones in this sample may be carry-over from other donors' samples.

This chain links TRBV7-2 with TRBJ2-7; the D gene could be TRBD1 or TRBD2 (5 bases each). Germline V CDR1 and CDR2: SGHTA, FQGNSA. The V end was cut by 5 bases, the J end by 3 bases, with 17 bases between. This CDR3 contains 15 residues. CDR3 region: CASSPGPRDLYEQYF. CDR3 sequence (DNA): TGTGCCAGCAGCCCAGGACCCCGGGACCTCTACGAGCAGTACTTC.

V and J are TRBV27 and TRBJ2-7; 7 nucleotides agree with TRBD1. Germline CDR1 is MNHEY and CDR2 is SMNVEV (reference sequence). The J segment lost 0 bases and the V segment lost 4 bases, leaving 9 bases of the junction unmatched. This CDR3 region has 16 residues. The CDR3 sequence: CASSSLASGGSYEQYF. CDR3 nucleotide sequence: TGTGCCAGCAGTTCCCTAGCCTCAGGGGGCTCCTACGAGCAGTACTTC.

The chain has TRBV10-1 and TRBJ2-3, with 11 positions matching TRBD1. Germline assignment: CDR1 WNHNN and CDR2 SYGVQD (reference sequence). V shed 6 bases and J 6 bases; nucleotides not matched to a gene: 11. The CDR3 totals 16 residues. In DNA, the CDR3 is TGCGCCAGCAGACCCGGGACAGGGGGAAGGATGGATACGCAGTATTTT. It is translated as CASRPGTGGRMDTQYF.

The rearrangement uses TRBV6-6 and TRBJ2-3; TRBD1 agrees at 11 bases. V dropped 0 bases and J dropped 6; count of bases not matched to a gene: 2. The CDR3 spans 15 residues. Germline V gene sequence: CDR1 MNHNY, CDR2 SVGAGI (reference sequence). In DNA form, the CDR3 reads TGTGCCAGCAGTTACTCCGGACAGGGGGCGGATACGCAGTATTTT. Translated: CASSYSGQGADTQYF.

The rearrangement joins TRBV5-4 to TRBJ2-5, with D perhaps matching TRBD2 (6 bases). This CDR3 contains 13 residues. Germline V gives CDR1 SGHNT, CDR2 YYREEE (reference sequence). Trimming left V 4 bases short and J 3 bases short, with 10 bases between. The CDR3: CASSRGREETQYF. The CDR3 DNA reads TGTGCCAGCAGCCGGGGGAGAGAAGAGACCCAGTACTTC.

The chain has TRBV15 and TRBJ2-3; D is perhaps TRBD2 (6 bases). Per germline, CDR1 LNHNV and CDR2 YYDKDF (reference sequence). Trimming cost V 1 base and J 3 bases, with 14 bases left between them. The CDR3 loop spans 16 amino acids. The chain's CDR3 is CATSRAPGVWTDTQYF. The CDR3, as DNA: TGTGCCACCAGCAGAGCCCCGGGAGTATGGACAGATACGCAGTATTTT.

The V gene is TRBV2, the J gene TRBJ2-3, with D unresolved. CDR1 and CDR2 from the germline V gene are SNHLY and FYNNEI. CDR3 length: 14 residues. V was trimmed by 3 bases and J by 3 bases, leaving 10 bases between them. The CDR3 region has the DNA TGTGCCAGCAGTGATTTGGGTCGAACAGATACGCAGTATTTT. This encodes CASSDLGRTDTQYF.

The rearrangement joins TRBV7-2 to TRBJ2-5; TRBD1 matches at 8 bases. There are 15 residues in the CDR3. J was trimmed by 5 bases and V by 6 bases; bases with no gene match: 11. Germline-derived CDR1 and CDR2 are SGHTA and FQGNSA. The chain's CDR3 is CASSPYQNRGETQYF. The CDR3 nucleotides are TGTGCCAGCAGTCCGTACCAAAACAGGGGGGAGACCCAGTACTTC.

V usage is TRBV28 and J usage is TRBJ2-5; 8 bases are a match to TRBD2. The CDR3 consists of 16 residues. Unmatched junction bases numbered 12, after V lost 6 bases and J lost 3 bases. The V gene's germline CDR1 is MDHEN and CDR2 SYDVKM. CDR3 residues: CASRLAGGAVEETQYF. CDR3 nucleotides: TGTGCCAGCAGGCTTGCGGGGGGCGCGGTTGAAGAGACCCAGTACTTC.

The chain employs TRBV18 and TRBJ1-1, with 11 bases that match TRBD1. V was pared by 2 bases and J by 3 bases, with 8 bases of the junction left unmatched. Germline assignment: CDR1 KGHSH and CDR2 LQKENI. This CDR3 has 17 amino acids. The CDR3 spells CASSPNLGQGVDTEAFF. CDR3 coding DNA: TGTGCCAGCTCACCAAATTTGGGACAGGGGGTCGACACTGAAGCTTTCTTT.

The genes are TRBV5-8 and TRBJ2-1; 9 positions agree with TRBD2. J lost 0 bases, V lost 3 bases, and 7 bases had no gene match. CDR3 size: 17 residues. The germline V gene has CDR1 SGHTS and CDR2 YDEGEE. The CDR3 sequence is CASSSGLALSSYNEQFF. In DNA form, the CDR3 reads TGTGCCAGCAGCTCTGGACTAGCGTTAAGCTCCTACAATGAGCAGTTCTTC. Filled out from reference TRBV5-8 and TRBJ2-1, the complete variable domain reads EAGVTQSPTHLIKTRGQQATLRCSPISGHTSVYWYQQALGLGLQFLLWYDEGEERNRGNFPPRFSGRQFPNYSSELNVNALELEDSALYLCASSSGLALSSYNEQFFGPGTRLTVL.

This CDR3 reads CATSSGTGGPSGNTIYF. As DNA, the CDR3 is TGTGCCACCAGCAGCGGGACAGGGGGCCCCTCTGGAAACACCATATATTTT. The rearrangement links TRBV15 to TRBJ1-3; TRBD1 aligns across 12 bases. Looked up from germline, CDR1 is LNHNV and CDR2 is YYDKDF (reference sequence). Trimming removed 3 bases from V and 0 bases from J; junction bases left unmatched: 3. This CDR3 contains 17 residues.

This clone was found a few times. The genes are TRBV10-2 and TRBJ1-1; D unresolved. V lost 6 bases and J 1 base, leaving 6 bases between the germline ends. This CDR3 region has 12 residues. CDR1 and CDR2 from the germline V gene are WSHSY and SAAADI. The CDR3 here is CASRLPNTEAFF. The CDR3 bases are TGCGCCAGCAGACTTCCGAACACTGAAGCTTTCTTT.

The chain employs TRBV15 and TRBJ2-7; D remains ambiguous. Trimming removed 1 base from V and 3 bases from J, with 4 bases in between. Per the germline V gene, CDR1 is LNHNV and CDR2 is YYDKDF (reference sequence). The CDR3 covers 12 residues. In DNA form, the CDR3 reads TGTGCCACCAGCAGAGTGTACTACGAGCAGTACTTC. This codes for CATSRVYYEQYF. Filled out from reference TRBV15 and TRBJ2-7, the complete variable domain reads DAMVIQNPRYQVTQFGKPVTLSCSQTLNHNVMYWYQQKSSQAPKLLFHYYDKDFNNEADTPDNFQSRRPNTSFCFLDIRSPGLGDTAMYLCATSRVYYEQYFGPGTRLTVT.

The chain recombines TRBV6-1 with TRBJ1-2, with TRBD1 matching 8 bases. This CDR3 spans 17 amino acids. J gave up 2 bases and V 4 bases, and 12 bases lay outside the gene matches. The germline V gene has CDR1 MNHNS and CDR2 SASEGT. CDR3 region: CASSGDRGAQPNYGYTF. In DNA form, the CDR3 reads TGTGCCAGCAGTGGAGACAGGGGCGCCCAACCCAACTATGGCTACACCTTC.

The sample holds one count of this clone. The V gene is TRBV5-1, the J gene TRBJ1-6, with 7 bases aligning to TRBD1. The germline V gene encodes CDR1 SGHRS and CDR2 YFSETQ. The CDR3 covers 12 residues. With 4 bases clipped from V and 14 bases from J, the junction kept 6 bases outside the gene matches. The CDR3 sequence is CASSIGTEALHF. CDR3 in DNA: TGCGCCAGCAGCATCGGGACAGAGGCCCTCCACTTT.

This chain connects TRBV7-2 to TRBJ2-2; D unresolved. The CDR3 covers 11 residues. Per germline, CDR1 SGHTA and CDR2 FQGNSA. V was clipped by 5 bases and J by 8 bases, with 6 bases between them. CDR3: CASSPNGELFF. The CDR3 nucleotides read TGTGCCAGCAGCCCCAATGGGGAGCTGTTTTTT.

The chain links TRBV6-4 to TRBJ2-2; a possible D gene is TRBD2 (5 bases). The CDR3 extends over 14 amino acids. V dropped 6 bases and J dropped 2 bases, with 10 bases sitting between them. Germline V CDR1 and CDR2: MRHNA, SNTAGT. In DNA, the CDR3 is TGTGCCAGCAGATTGACTATAAACACCGGGGAGCTGTTTTTT. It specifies CASRLTINTGELFF.

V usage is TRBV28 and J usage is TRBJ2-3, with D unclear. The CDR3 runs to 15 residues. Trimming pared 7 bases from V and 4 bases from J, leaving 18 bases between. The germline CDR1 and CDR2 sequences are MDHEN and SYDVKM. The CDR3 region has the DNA TGTGCCAGCACCCCCGAGGATGGTTGGGCAGATACGCAGTATTTT. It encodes CASTPEDGWADTQYF.

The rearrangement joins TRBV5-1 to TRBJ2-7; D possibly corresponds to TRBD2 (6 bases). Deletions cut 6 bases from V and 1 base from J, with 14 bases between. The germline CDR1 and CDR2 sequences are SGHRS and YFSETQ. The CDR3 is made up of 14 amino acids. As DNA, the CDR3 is TGCGCCAGCACCCGGGACTCTTTGTCCTACGAGCAGTACTTC. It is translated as CASTRDSLSYEQYF.

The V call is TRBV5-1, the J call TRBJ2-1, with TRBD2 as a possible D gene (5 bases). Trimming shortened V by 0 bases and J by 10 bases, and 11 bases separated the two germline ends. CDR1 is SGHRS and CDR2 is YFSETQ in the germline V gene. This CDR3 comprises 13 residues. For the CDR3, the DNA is TGCGCCAGCAGCTTGGAACTAGAAAGGGAGCAGTTCTTC. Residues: CASSLELEREQFF.

CDR3 sequence: CASSNTGTELYNEQFF. The CDR3 nucleotides are TGTGCCAGCAGCAACACTGGGACAGAACTCTACAATGAGCAGTTCTTC. The rearrangement links TRBV6-6 to TRBJ2-1; 7 bases are a match to TRBD1. The CDR3 loop spans 16 amino acids. Unmatched junction bases numbered 11, after V lost 6 bases and J lost 3 bases. Germline CDR1 is MNHNY and CDR2 is SVGAGI (reference sequence).

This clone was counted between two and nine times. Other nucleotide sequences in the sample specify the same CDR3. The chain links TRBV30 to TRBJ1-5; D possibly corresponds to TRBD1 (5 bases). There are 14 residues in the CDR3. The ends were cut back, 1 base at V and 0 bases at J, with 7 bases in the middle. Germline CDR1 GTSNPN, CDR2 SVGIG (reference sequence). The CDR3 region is CAWSAGTSNQPQHF. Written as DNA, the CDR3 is TGTGCCTGGAGTGCAGGGACTAGCAATCAGCCCCAGCATTTT. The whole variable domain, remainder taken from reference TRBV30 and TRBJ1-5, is SQTIHQWPATLVQPVGSPLSLECTVEGTSNPNLYWYRQAAGRGLQLLFYSVGIGQISSEVPQNLSASRPQDRQFILSSKKLLLSDSGFYLCAWSAGTSNQPQHFGDGTRLSIL.